This T cell receptor beta chain was found in a study of cytomegalovirus exposure and HLA in healthy donors. Both 60 Vbeta primers and 13 Jbeta primers went into the PCR. The assay was immunoSEQ multiplex PCR, and TCRdb's table has in-frame clones only and misses some. The sample shows some 190,000 clones, roughly 84% of them seen only once. Per the germline V gene, CDR1 is SGHTA and CDR2 is FQGNSA. The CDR3 extends over 15 amino acids. The gene calls are TRBV7-2 and TRBJ2-5; 11 bases agree with TRBD2. The last part of the DNA fits TRBJ2-7 better; the J call may be wrong. The sample taken for sequencing was PBMCs. The receptor comes from a boy aged 2-9 years in good health and CMV-seronegative. The CDR3 loop reads CASSLGLAGLNEQYF. DNA for the CDR3: TGTGCCAGCAGCTTAGGACTAGCGGGACTCAACGAGCAGTACTTC.